This T cell receptor beta chain was captured in a study of OX40 agonist ivuxolimab in advanced cancers. This clone was seen only a few times. Produced via immunoSEQ multiplex PCR; TCRdb's table is partial and in-frame only. The sample holds about 16,000 clones, almost 85% seen once. Deletions cut 2 bases from V and 5 bases from J, with 5 bases between. CDR3 length: 11 residues. Germline values: CDR1 GTSNPN, CDR2 SVGIG (reference sequence). The V call is TRBV30, the J call TRBJ2-3; unclear D gene. The source material was CD4+ or CD8+ T cells sorted from blood, sampled in a trial of the OX40 agonist ivuxolimab. This TCR was sampled from an adult with an advanced solid tumor such as melanoma, head and neck, liver or kidney cancer. CDR3 DNA sequence: TGTGCCTGGAGTATTGGAGATACGCAGTATTTT. Its protein is CAWSIGDTQYF.